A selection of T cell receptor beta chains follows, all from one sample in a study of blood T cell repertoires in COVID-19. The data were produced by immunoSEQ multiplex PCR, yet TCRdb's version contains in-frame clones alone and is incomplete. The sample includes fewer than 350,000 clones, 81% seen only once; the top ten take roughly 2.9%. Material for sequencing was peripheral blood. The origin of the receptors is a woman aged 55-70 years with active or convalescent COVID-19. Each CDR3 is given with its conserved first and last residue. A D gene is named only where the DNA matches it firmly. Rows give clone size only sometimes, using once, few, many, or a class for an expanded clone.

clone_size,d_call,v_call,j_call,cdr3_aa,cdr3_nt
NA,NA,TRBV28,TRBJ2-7,CASSLPGTEQYF,TGTGCCAGCAGTTTACCAGGAACCGAGCAGTACTTC
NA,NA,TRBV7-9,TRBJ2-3,CASSLVWPSGSTDTQYF,TGTGCCAGCAGCTTAGTATGGCCCTCAGGTAGCACAGATACGCAGTATTTT
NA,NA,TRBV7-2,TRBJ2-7,CASSSSNSYEQYF,TGTGCCAGCAGCTCCTCAAACAGCTACGAGCAGTACTTC
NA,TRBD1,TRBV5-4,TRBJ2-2,CASSLAGTGLTGELFF,TGTGCCAGCAGCTTGGCCGGGACAGGGTTGACCGGGGAGCTGTTTTTT
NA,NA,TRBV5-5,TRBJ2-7,CASSLVPGTYEQYF,TGTGCCAGCAGCTTGGTCCCGGGGACCTACGAGCAGTACTTC
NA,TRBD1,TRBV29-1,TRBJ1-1,CSVEGQGNTEAFF,TGCAGCGTGGAGGGACAGGGGAACACTGAAGCTTTCTTT
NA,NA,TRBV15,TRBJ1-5,CATSRGGQRYQPQHF,TGTGCCACCAGCAGGGGGGGTCAGCGTTATCAGCCCCAGCATTTT
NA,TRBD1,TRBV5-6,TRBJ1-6,CASSSARQGSNSPLHF,TGTGCCAGCAGCTCAGCTCGACAGGGAAGTAATTCACCCCTCCACTTT
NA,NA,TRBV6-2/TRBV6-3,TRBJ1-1,CASSYTGNTEAFF,TGTGCCAGCAGTTACACAGGGAACACTGAAGCTTTCTTT
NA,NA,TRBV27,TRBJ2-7,CASSYQGGREQYF,TGTGCCAGCAGTTACCAGGGTGGGCGCGAGCAGTACTTC
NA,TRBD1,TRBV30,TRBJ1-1,CAWSVITGGTEAFF,TGTGCCTGGAGTGTAATAACAGGGGGCACTGAAGCTTTCTTT
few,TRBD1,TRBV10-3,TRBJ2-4,CAISERDSLAKNIQYF,TGTGCCATCAGTGAGCGGGACAGTCTAGCCAAAAACATTCAGTACTTC
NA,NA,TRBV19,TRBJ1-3,CASSNLADSGNTIYF,TGTGCCAGTAGTAACCTTGCAGATTCTGGAAACACCATATATTTT
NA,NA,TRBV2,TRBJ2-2,CATLTPVRELFF,TGTGCCACCCTAACCCCCGTCCGGGAGCTGTTTTTT
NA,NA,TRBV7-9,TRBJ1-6,CASSLGIQVNSPLHF,TGTGCCAGCAGCTTAGGCATACAGGTCAATTCACCCCTCCACTTT
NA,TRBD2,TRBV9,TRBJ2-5,CASSPIPGLAGFQETQYF,TGTGCCAGCAGCCCCATTCCGGGACTAGCGGGGTTCCAAGAGACCCAGTACTTC
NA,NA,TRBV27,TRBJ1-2,CASRGRLAYGYTF,TGTGCCAGCAGAGGACGGCTAGCCTATGGCTACACCTTC
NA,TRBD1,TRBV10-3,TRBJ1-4,CAIGGQGVGTNEKLFF,TGTGCCATCGGAGGACAGGGGGTCGGGACTAATGAAAAACTGTTTTTT
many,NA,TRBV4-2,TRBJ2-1,CASSQDRVIEQFF,TGTGCCAGCAGCCAAGACCGAGTGATTGAGCAGTTCTTC
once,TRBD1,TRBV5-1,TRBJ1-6,CASSPVGQANSPLHF,TGCGCCAGCAGCCCCGTTGGACAGGCCAATTCACCCCTCCACTTT
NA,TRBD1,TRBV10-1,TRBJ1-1,CASSAGTANTEAFF,TGCGCCAGCAGTGCCGGGACAGCGAACACTGAAGCTTTCTTT
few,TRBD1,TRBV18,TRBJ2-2,CASSPRQGTNTGELFF,TGTGCCAGCTCACCGAGACAGGGGACAAACACCGGGGAGCTGTTTTTT
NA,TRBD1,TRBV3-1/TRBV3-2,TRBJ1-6,CASSPRQGNNSPLHF,TGTGCCAGCAGCCCTCGACAGGGTAATAATTCACCCCTCCACTTT
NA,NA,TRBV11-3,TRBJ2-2,CASSLTGELFF,TGTGCCAGCAGTCTCACCGGGGAGCTGTTTTTT
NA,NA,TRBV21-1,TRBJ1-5,CASSNGRDRGLDQPQHF,TGTGCCAGCAGCAACGGTCGGGACAGGGGGCTGGATCAGCCCCAGCATTTT
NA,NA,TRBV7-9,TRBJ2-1,CASSLGGRAYNEQFF,TGTGCCAGCAGCCTAGGCGGCAGGGCGTACAATGAGCAGTTCTTC
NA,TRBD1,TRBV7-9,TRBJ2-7,CASSSRGQVFSYEQYF,TGTGCCAGCAGTTCTCGCGGACAGGTCTTCTCCTACGAGCAGTACTTC
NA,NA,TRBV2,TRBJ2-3,CASSEAKRFTDTQYF,TGTGCCAGCAGTGAAGCGAAGCGATTCACAGATACGCAGTATTTT
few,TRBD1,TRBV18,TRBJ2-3,CASSPYEGQGLFFKNTQYF,TGTGCCAGCTCACCATATGAGGGACAGGGTTTGTTTTTCAAGAATACGCAGTATTTT
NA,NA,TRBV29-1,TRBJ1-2,CSVDQGFGYGYTF,TGCAGCGTTGATCAGGGATTCGGCTATGGCTACACCTTC
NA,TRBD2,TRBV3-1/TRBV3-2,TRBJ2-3,CASSPSGRTSTDTQYF,TGTGCCAGCAGCCCAAGCGGGAGAACTAGCACAGATACGCAGTATTTT
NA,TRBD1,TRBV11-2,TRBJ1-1,CASSAQGLTEAFF,TGTGCCAGCAGCGCACAGGGGCTCACTGAAGCTTTCTTT
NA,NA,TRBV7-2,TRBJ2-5,CASSLAGQPRRYF,TGTGCCAGCAGCTTAGCTGGACAGCCCCGCCGGTACTTC
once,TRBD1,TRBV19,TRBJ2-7,CASSSGQGGRSFYEQYF,TGTGCCAGTAGTTCGGGACAGGGGGGCCGTAGTTTCTACGAGCAGTACTTC
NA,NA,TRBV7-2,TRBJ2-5,CASTQGGRGQETQYF,TGTGCCAGCACCCAGGGGGGCAGGGGACAAGAGACCCAGTACTTC
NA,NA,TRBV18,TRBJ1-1,CASSPPNPGVTEAFF,TGTGCCAGCTCACCACCTAATCCCGGGGTCACTGAAGCTTTCTTT
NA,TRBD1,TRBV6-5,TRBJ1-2,CASSYGQGSYGYTF,TGTGCCAGCAGTTACGGACAGGGGAGCTATGGCTACACCTTC
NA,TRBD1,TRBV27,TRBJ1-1,CASSQGTGTEAFF,TGTGCCAGCAGTCAGGGGACAGGGACTGAAGCTTTCTTT
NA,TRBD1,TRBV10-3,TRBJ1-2,CAISESDRVKGYTF,TGTGCCATCAGTGAGTCAGACAGGGTCAAAGGCTACACCTTC